The present T cell receptor beta chain was sequenced within a study of T-cell reconstitution after alpha-beta-depleted transplantation in children. Overall study findings and caveats: The main origin of T-cell counts and diversity one year after transplant was newly produced T cells.

This clonotype was counted many times. The antigen is not known. During its preparation, the TCRbeta library received unique molecular identifiers. TCRdb reanalysed the PCR reads using MiXCR and keeps one entry per CDR3 protein. The sample contains more than 25,000 distinct CDR3 sequences, 5% to 7% of which appear only once. The sample consisted of PBMCs, mostly from graft donor cells, taken 180 days after TCRalphabeta/CD19-depleted stem cell transplant. The origin of this receptor is a male patient between 5 and 17 years old who had a stem cell transplant for acute myeloid leukemia, so the T cells may come from the graft donor.

The CDR3 nucleotides read TGTGCCACCACGGGGGGACTAGCGGGAGGGCCTGGGGCCAACGTCCTGACTTTC. This encodes CATTGGLAGGPGANVLTF. This chain joins TRBV10-3 and TRBJ2-6, with 16 positions matching TRBD2. CDR1 is ENHRY and CDR2 is SYGVKD in the germline V gene. V shed 10 bases, J shed 2 bases, and the junction held 8 bases outside the gene matches. This CDR3 has 18 amino acids.